Presented here are 19 T cell receptor beta chains from one specimen sequenced in a study of memory CD4+ T cells and cytomegalovirus serostatus. Some clones are missing from TCRdb's copy, which holds only in-frame ones; the method was immunoSEQ multiplex PCR. The sample carries under 80,000 clones, 75% to 85% recorded once. Single viable CD3+CD4+CD8-CD45RO+ cells were sorted as the memory CD4+ T cells. The sample was memory CD4+ T cells from blood. The origin of the receptors is an adult in good health and CMV-seronegative.

The rearrangement uses TRBV7-8 and TRBJ1-5; D call uncertain. Germline V gives CDR1 SGHVS, CDR2 FQNEAQ. Deletions cut 2 bases from V and 10 bases from J, with 9 bases between. This CDR3 has 12 amino acids. For the CDR3, the DNA is TGTGCCAGCAGCTTATTAGTCGGCCCCCAGCATTTT. It encodes CASSLLVGPQHF.

This clone occurred a few times. This chain joins TRBV5-5 and TRBJ1-3; the match to TRBD1 covers 7 bases. The CDR3 consists of 16 residues. The V gene's germline CDR1 is SGHKS and CDR2 YYEKEE (reference sequence). J lost 0 bases, V lost 2 bases, and 5 bases had no gene match. This CDR3 reads CASSFGDRHSGNTIYF. DNA for the CDR3: TGTGCCAGCAGCTTCGGGGACAGACACTCTGGAAACACCATATATTTT.

This chain joins TRBV7-6 and TRBJ2-1, with D perhaps TRBD2 (6 bases). The V gene's germline CDR1 is SGHVS and CDR2 FNYEAQ. V lost 11 bases and J 5 bases, leaving 19 bases between the germline ends. The CDR3 loop spans 14 amino acids. CDR3 sequence reads: CAVREAGKNNEQFF. In nucleotides, the CDR3 is TGTGCCGTCCGAGAGGCGGGGAAAAACAATGAGCAGTTCTTC.

The chain has TRBV15 and TRBJ2-7; 10 bases fit TRBD2. V lost 3 bases and J lost 5; bases outside the gene matches: 10. In germline, CDR1 is LNHNV, CDR2 YYDKDF (reference sequence). The length of the CDR3 is 16 residues. CDR3 nucleotide sequence: TGTGCCACCAGCAGGCGGAGGGCTAGCGGGGGAAACGAGCAGTACTTC. It is translated as CATSRRRASGGNEQYF.

The chain recombines TRBV7-9 with TRBJ1-4; no definite D call. Germline lookup yields CDR1 SEHNR and CDR2 FQNEAQ (reference sequence). Trimming shortened V by 5 bases and J by 7 bases, and 14 bases separated the two germline ends. The CDR3 covers 14 residues. Here the CDR3 DNA reads TGTGCCAGCAGCGCCCGGGATTTAGGTGAAAAACTGTTTTTT. Translated, it gives CASSARDLGEKLFF.

V gene TRBV14 combines with J gene TRBJ1-1; D is uncertain. From germline, CDR1 is SGHDN and CDR2 FVKESK. The CDR3 has 14 amino acids. V lost 3 bases to trimming and J lost 1 base, with 9 bases between them. The CDR3 region has the DNA TGTGCCAGCAGCCAGAGGGCGGGGAACACTGAAGCTTTCTTT. The encoded protein is CASSQRAGNTEAFF.

The chain employs TRBV19 and TRBJ1-1, with 9 positions matching TRBD1. The germline CDR1 and CDR2 sequences are LNHDA and SQIVND (reference sequence). The CDR3 totals 14 residues. V lost 4 bases to trimming and J lost 4 bases; unmatched junction nucleotides: 4. Here the CDR3 reads CASSNRGHGTEAFF. The CDR3 DNA follows: TGTGCCAGTAGTAACAGGGGGCACGGCACTGAAGCTTTCTTT.

This sequence joins TRBV6-1 and TRBJ1-4; 9 bases are shared with TRBD1. In germline, CDR1 is MNHNS, CDR2 SASEGT. The trim removed 0 bases at V and 5 bases at J, leaving 4 bases unmatched. This CDR3 is 16 amino acids long. This CDR3 reads CASSEALGQGNEKLFF. The CDR3 DNA reads as TGTGCCAGCAGTGAAGCTTTGGGACAGGGAAATGAAAAACTGTTTTTT.

The J gene is TRBJ2-3, the V gene TRBV25-1; D possibly corresponds to TRBD1 (6 bases). The CDR3 totals 15 residues. Trimming pared 3 bases from V and 1 base from J, leaving 11 bases between. In germline, CDR1 is MGHDK, CDR2 SYGVNS. This chain's CDR3 is CASSDRGIGTDTQYF. The CDR3 coding sequence is TGTGCCAGCAGTGACAGGGGAATTGGCACAGATACGCAGTATTTT.

This clone was seen just once. This rearrangement joins TRBV29-1 to TRBJ1-1; 8 bases fit TRBD1. CDR1 and CDR2 (germline): SQVTM, ANQGSEA. Unmatched junction bases numbered 9, after V lost 7 bases and J lost 5 bases. This CDR3 contains 13 residues. Written as DNA, the CDR3 is TGCAGCGCCGCCGACAGGGGTTGGACTGAAGCTTTCTTT. Its protein product is CSAADRGWTEAFF.

The chain employs TRBV29-1 and TRBJ1-2; 7 bases are shared with TRBD1. CDR1 is SQVTM, CDR2 ANQGSEA, per germline. The CDR3 runs to 14 residues. V lost 3 bases to trimming and J lost 4 bases; unmatched junction nucleotides: 8. CDR3 sequence reads: CSVEDNRGAYGYTF. CDR3 DNA: TGCAGCGTTGAGGATAACAGGGGAGCCTATGGCTACACCTTC.

V is TRBV18 and J is TRBJ2-2, with TRBD2 matching over 7 bases. Germline values: CDR1 KGHSH, CDR2 LQKENI. CDR3 length: 17 residues. V lost 4 bases to trimming and J lost 1 base; unmatched junction nucleotides: 9. The CDR3 reads CASSRELLAGNTGELFF. The CDR3 DNA reads as TGTGCCAGCTCACGGGAACTATTAGCGGGGAACACCGGGGAGCTGTTTTTT.

The V and J genes are TRBV7-2 and TRBJ1-5; possibly TRBD1 for D (5 bases). This CDR3 contains 14 residues. The germline V and J ends were trimmed by 2 bases and 4 bases, with 9 bases remaining between them. The V gene's germline CDR1 is SGHTA and CDR2 FQGNSA. CDR3 sequence: CASSLIRGNQPQHF. The CDR3 region has the DNA TGTGCCAGCAGCTTAATCCGGGGGAATCAGCCCCAGCATTTT.

The gene calls are TRBV5-4 and TRBJ1-4, with D possibly matching TRBD1 (5 bases). Germline V gene lookup returns CDR1 SGHNT and CDR2 YYREEE (reference sequence). V was pared by 4 bases and J by 11 bases, with 12 bases between. The CDR3 totals 12 residues. The CDR3 DNA is TGTGCCAGCAGCCGTGACAGAATGAAACTGTTTTTT. This encodes CASSRDRMKLFF.

This clone was seen only once. The rearrangement joins TRBV7-8 to TRBJ1-5; 11 bases line up with TRBD1. CDR1 is SGHVS and CDR2 is FQNEAQ in the germline V gene. This CDR3 comprises 20 residues. Losses at the gene ends were 1 base for V and 6 bases for J; bases not matched to a gene: 17. The CDR3 region has the DNA TGTGCCAGCAGCTTAGACCCCGGGACAGGGGGTTTGGTGGAAGGTCAGCCCCAGCATTTT. Translated, it gives CASSLDPGTGGLVEGQPQHF.

J is TRBJ2-3 and V is TRBV5-4; tentative D call: TRBD2 (6 bases). Germline values: CDR1 SGHNT, CDR2 YYREEE (reference sequence). Trimming removed 1 base from V and 8 bases from J, with 11 bases in between. The CDR3 extends over 13 amino acids. The CDR3 DNA reads TGTGCCAGCAGCTTGTGGAGGGTAAGTACGCAGTATTTT. Protein sequence: CASSLWRVSTQYF. The complete variable domain, with remaining parts taken from reference TRBV5-4 and TRBJ2-3, reads ETGVTQSPTHLIKTRGQQVTLRCSSQSGHNTVSWYQQALGQGPQFIFQYYREEENGRGNFPPRFSGLQFPNYSSELNVNALELDDSALYLCASSLWRVSTQYFGPGTRLTVL.

V is TRBV5-1 and J is TRBJ1-1; 9 positions agree with TRBD1. V was pared by 0 bases and J by 4 bases, with 7 bases of the junction left unmatched. In germline, CDR1 is SGHRS, CDR2 YFSETQ. This CDR3 is 16 amino acids long. The DNA of the CDR3 is TGCGCCAGCAGCTTGGCTTGGACAGGGGTAGGCACTGAAGCTTTCTTT. This translates into CASSLAWTGVGTEAFF.

This chain links TRBV28 with TRBJ2-7; TRBD1 agrees at 9 bases. J was trimmed by 6 bases and V by 5 bases; bases with no gene match: 11. Germline loops: CDR1 MDHEN, CDR2 SYDVKM. CDR3 length: 15 amino acids. CDR3 DNA: TGTGCCAGCAGTCCTTCGGGACAGGGACTACGCGAGCAGTACTTC. It is translated as CASSPSGQGLREQYF.

CDR3 sequence reads: CASSYSAGTGERGQPQHF. CDR3 nucleotides: TGTGCCAGCAGTTACTCGGCGGGGACAGGGGAACGGGGGCAGCCCCAGCATTTT. The chain employs TRBV6-7 and TRBJ1-5, with TRBD1 matching 10 bases. TRBV6-7 belongs to the ORF category, with a function that is uncertain. The CDR3 covers 18 residues. Trimming at V came to 0 bases and at J to 7 bases, leaving 12 bases not matched to a gene.